This T cell receptor beta chain was obtained from a study of cytomegalovirus exposure and HLA in healthy donors. Remarks on this clone: Its target is unknown.

Primers included in the PCR were 60 Vbeta and 13 Jbeta primers. Profiling relied on immunoSEQ multiplex PCR, and the TCRdb table lists in-frame clones only, not all of them. The sample carries roughly 100,000 clones, 60% to 80% recorded once. Findings and limits, study-wide: Sequencing depth roughly uniform across donors was assumed in presence/absence analyses. The authors later linked a missense DCLRE1C variant to TCR beta V- and J-gene trimming. Follow-up analysis seemed to connect common viral pathogens with several of the most significant clusters identified. Cytomegalovirus status, reportedly, was diagnosed with high specificity and sensitivity by the classifier.

The specimen was PBMCs. This clonotype was obtained from a man between 50 and 59 years old in good health and CMV-seropositive.

The CDR3 protein is CASGHGRRVEVHEQYF. CDR3 DNA sequence: TGCGCCAGCGGACATGGAAGAAGGGTAGAAGTCCACGAGCAGTACTTC. The chain recombines TRBV5-1 with TRBJ2-7; possibly TRBD1 for D (5 bases). V lost 7 bases and J 5 bases, leaving 25 bases between the germline ends. Per the germline V gene, CDR1 is SGHRS and CDR2 is YFSETQ. The CDR3 totals 16 residues.